This TCR beta chain was observed in a study of molecular identifiers for immune sequencing clone quantification listed by TCRdb under 2018. For the wider study: For a replicate experiment, RNA from roughly 18,000 or 92,000 naive CD8 T cells was divided into five aliquots, and four of the five aliquots were sequenced. This methods study used CD8 T cells to benchmark TCR RNA copy counting and molecular-identifier clustering-based TCR repertoire sequencing (MIDCIRS).

The CDR3 has 15 amino acids, counting the end cysteine and phenylalanine. The DNA shown is the 45-base CDR3, in frame from base 1. The germline V gene (reference sequence) specifies SEHNR as CDR1 and FQNEAQ as CDR2. Deletion took 5 bases off V and 0 bases off J, with a span of 14 bases between the germline ends. As for this clonotype: The specificity of this receptor is unknown. This could be a read error, since a much larger clone is one nucleotide away.

The library was obtained by PCR. These reads were obtained on a NextSeq 500. Bulk TCR libraries were prepared as previously described, using TCR primers listed in Table S5. Total RNA was purified with the Qiagen AllPrep DNA/RNA kit. Before analysis, reads from multiple sequencing runs of the same library were pooled. The paper's data handling went like this. Reads were retained only if their TCR constant sequence matched exactly, and those retained reads were trimmed to 150 nt and grouped according to their 12-nt molecular barcodes. Reads in each barcode group were sub-clustered using a 15% Levenshtein threshold, and a quality-weighted consensus sequence was built for each RNA molecule. Non-functional sequences were removed, as were lower-count sequences one edit away from another. Barcode sub-clusters with fewer than 20% of the maximum read count were removed, based on fitting two negative binomial distributions. TCRdb trimmed the raw reads at Q25, called clones with MiXCR and kept productive beta chains. One record per CDR3 amino acid sequence lists the most common genes and DNA. V and J calls and clone size were set by TCRdb, not the authors. The sample table records about 630,000 distinct CDR3 sequences; 25% of these occur just once. The ten largest clones represent 0.75% to 0.8% of the sample.

What the work shows at the level of the full study, not this receptor alone: When barcode sub-clustering was omitted, TCR diversity was inflated by chimeric consensus sequences, with chimeras reaching as high as 47%. Even against a background of one million naive CD8 T cells, spiked-in Jurkat TCR RNA amounting to a single cell's worth was reported to be detectable. In CMV-specific effector cells, clones with more than 20 RNA copies accounted for over 99% of molecules, whereas in naive cells such clones accounted for under 1%. Identical TCR molecules sharing a barcode could cause highly expanded clone sizes to be underestimated. Modeling gave 3 to 3.5 recovered TCR RNA copies per cell versus around 10 by digital PCR, implying approximately 30% capture efficiency. Spiked-in Jurkat TCR RNA (approximately 9 copies' worth), which is not part of the donor repertoire, was contained in the naive libraries.

Naive CD8 T cell libraries were made from about 20,000 to 1,000,000 sorted cells using 10%, 30% or 50% of purified RNA. Naive CD8 T cells, defined as CD8+CD4-CCR7+CD45RA+, were FACS-sorted into RLT Plus buffer on a BD FACSAria II. To test detection sensitivity, Jurkat RNA equal to some 11 TCR copies was added to samples of roughly 17,000-1,100,000 naive CD8 T cells. Enrichment of CD8 T cells was performed with RosetteSep CD8+ T Cell Enrichment Cocktail and Ficoll-Paque, after which ACK red cell lysis was carried out. This receptor was obtained from a human donor in good health. Some libraries in this study had Jurkat cell RNA spiked in. The sequencing input was naive CD8+ T cells from blood, with Jurkat cell RNA spiked in. The cell subset or site label on this specimen signifies: FACS-sorted CD8+CD4-CCR7+CD45RA+ naive T cells. The chain joins TRBV7-9 to TRBJ2-7; the D gene is possibly TRBD2, with 6 bases matching. The DNA sequence follows: TGTGCCAGCAGCCCGGGGGTCATAAACTCCTACGAGCAGTACTTC. This encodes CASSPGVINSYEQYF.